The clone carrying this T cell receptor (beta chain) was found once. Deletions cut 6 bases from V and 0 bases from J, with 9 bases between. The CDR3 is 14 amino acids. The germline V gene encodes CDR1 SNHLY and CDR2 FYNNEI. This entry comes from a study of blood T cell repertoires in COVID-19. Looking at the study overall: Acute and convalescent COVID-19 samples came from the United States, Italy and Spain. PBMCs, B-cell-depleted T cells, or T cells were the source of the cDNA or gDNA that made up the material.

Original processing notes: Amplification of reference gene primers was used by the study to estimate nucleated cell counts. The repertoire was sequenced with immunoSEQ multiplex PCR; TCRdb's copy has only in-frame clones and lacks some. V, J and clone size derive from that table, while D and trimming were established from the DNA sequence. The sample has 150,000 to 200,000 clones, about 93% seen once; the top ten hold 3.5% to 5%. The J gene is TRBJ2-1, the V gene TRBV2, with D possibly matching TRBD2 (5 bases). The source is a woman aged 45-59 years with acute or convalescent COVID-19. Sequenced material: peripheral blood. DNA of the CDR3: TGTGCCAGCAGGGCTAGCAGCTCCTACAATGAGCAGTTCTTC. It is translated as CASRASSSYNEQFF.